This TCR beta chain is drawn from a study of identifying expanded T cells in peripheral blood. This table comes from immunoSEQ multiplex PCR, and its TCRdb copy is limited to in-frame clones, with some not included. The table shows about 130,000 clones, with approximately 86% occurring only once. V shed 4 bases and J shed 2 bases, with 17 bases lying between them. The CDR3 is 16 amino acids. Germline CDR1 is SGHNT and CDR2 is YYREEE (reference sequence). The TCR originated in a person between 18 and 70 years old in good health. The rearrangement joins TRBV5-4 to TRBJ2-3, with D perhaps TRBD2 (7 bases). The source material was blood. The CDR3: CASSPEGGGNTDTQYF. CDR3 nucleotide sequence: TGTGCCAGCAGCCCGGAGGGGGGGGGCAACACAGATACGCAGTATTTT.